The TCR beta chain under discussion was sequenced for a study of blood T cell repertoires in COVID-19. Across the whole study: The study drew acute and convalescent COVID-19 samples from the United States, Italy and Spain. From T cells, B-cell-depleted T cells, or PBMCs came the material, which was cDNA or gDNA.

Seattle's cohort entered during active infection and was followed longitudinally. In the original processing: Scientists estimated how many nucleated cells there were by amplifying reference gene primers. This table comes from immunoSEQ multiplex PCR, and its TCRdb copy is limited to in-frame clones, with some not included. V, J and clone size derive from that table, while D and trimming were established from the DNA sequence. The sample lists 150,000 or so clones, approximately 81% seen once, with over 5% in the top ten. The CDR3 runs to 14 residues. Germline CDR1 reads SGHTA; CDR2 reads FQGTGA. Trimming took off 2 bases at V and 9 bases at J, with 14 bases between the two ends.

Sequenced: peripheral blood. The chain couples TRBV7-3 to TRBJ2-1, with D perhaps matching TRBD1 (8 bases). The clonotype was recovered from a woman between 50 and 59 years old with COVID-19, enrolled during active disease. CDR3 bases: TGTGCCAGCAGCTTATTGACAGGGGAGGGTGAGCAGTTCTTC. Translated: CASSLLTGEGEQFF.